A selection of T cell receptor beta chains follows, all from one sample in a study of T cells after posttransplantation cyclophosphamide. The protocol was immunoSEQ multiplex PCR, while the TCRdb copy is restricted to in-frame clones and leaves out a portion. The data hold about 12,000 clones, with around 81% observed a single time. This specimen consisted of PBMCs, obtained 367 days after allogeneic stem cell transplant with calcineurin inhibitor and methotrexate. These receptors all come from a male patient between 25 and 39 years old who received an allogeneic stem cell transplant from an unrelated donor, was CMV-positive, and had acute GVHD only. Some T cells may be transferred from the graft donor. Each CDR3 is given with its conserved first and last residue. The D gene is left open where the match is weak. Clone size is given for some rows only: seen once, a few or many times, or a class if the clone is expanded.

DNA,CDR3,J,length,D,size,V
TGCGCCAGCAGCCAAGATGGCAGAATCCTTAACTATGGCTACACCTTC,CASSQDGRILNYGYTF,TRBJ1-2,16,.,.,TRBV4-1
TGTGCCAGCAGCTTTGACAGTTCCTCAGCTAACTATGGCTACACCTTC,CASSFDSSSANYGYTF,TRBJ1-2,16,.,.,TRBV7-2
TGTGCCAGCAGCGAGCGGACAGGGGCGGGAAACACCGGGGAGCTGTTTTTT,CASSERTGAGNTGELFF,TRBJ2-2,17,TRBD1,.,TRBV9
TGTGCCAGCAGCCCCTACGCGGTGACAGATACGCAGTATTTT,CASSPYAVTDTQYF,TRBJ2-3,14,.,.,TRBV7-3
TGTGCCAGCAGCTTACGAGGACAGGCGATCCCTGAAGCTTTCTTT,CASSLRGQAIPEAFF,TRBJ1-1,15,TRBD1,.,TRBV7-2
TGCGCCAGCAGCCAACGACAGGGCAAGGGCGAAAAACTGTTTTTT,CASSQRQGKGEKLFF,TRBJ1-4,15,TRBD1,.,TRBV4-3
TGTGCCAGCTCACCAAACGGGGGGGCCTACGAGCAGTACTTC,CASSPNGGAYEQYF,TRBJ2-7,14,TRBD2,.,TRBV18
TGTGCCAGCAGCTTGGCCGGGACTCAAGGCACAGATACGCAGTATTTT,CASSLAGTQGTDTQYF,TRBJ2-3,16,.,once,TRBV5-6
TGTGCCAGCAGCCCGGGACAGGGGATCTCCTACGAGCAGTACTTC,CASSPGQGISYEQYF,TRBJ2-7,15,TRBD1,once,TRBV5-6
TGTGCCGGGGACAGGGGGTCAGGAAACACCATATATTTT,CAGDRGSGNTIYF,TRBJ1-3,13,TRBD1,.,TRBV2
TGCAGTGCGCACCGTTGGGAGACCCAGTACTTC,CSAHRWETQYF,TRBJ2-5,11,.,.,TRBV29-1
TGTGCCAGCAGTGTGCAGGGGACCGTAGCCAAAAACATTCAGTACTTC,CASSVQGTVAKNIQYF,TRBJ2-4,16,.,.,TRBV6-1
TGTGCCAGCAGTCGGCCCTGGGAGAGCACAGATACGCAGTATTTT,CASSRPWESTDTQYF,TRBJ2-3,15,.,.,TRBV6-6
TGCGCCAGCAGCTACGGACGGGGAACTGAAGCTTTCTTT,CASSYGRGTEAFF,TRBJ1-1,13,.,.,TRBV4-1